The entry below gives a single T cell receptor (beta chain) sequence along with its context. This CDR3 contains 16 residues. CDR1 DFQATT and CDR2 SNEGSKA come from the germline V gene (reference sequence). Unmatched junction bases numbered 11, after V lost 5 bases and J lost 5 bases. The source of the sample is a study of CD8 T cells in Susac syndrome. It was with random hexamers that about 0.45 to 1 ug RNA was reverse transcribed. TCRdb reanalysed the immunoSEQ multiplex PCR reads using MiXCR and keeps one entry per CDR3 protein. The repertoire consists of about 210,000 distinct CDR3 sequences, with around 93% occurring once and the leading ten covering roughly 0.096%.

The source of this sequence is a human donor in good health. Sample: CD4+ T cells from PBMCs. The genes are TRBV20-1 and TRBJ2-5, with 13 bases lining up with TRBD2. CDR3 protein: CSAQRTSGGPPETQYF. The CDR3 DNA reads TGCAGTGCTCAGAGGACTAGCGGGGGTCCCCCGGAGACCCAGTACTTC.